One and the same sample provided the 10 T cell receptor beta chains below, sequenced in a study of technical replicates of blood from several donors. The repertoire was sequenced with immunoSEQ multiplex PCR; TCRdb's copy has only in-frame clones and lacks some. The sample comprises tens of thousands of clones, 90% to 95% of which are singletons, and 3% to 5% rests with the top ten. Sequences were obtained from PBMCs. The receptors derive from a human donor in good health. Some clones in this sample may be carry-over from other donors' samples.

This chain joins TRBV6-6 and TRBJ2-5; perhaps TRBD2 as D (6 bases). This CDR3 has 14 residues. V lost 2 bases and J lost 2, with 9 bases in between. Germline assignment: CDR1 MNHNY and CDR2 SVGAGI (reference sequence). CDR3 nucleotides: TGTGCCAGCAGTTACGTTGCGGGGCAAGAGACCCAGTACTTC. Translated, it gives CASSYVAGQETQYF.

This chain connects TRBV5-6 to TRBJ2-3; D unresolved. The CDR3 runs 14 residues. Germline loops: CDR1 SGHDT, CDR2 YYEEEE. The ends were cut back, 3 bases at V and 2 bases at J, with 10 bases in the middle. The CDR3 region is CASSSRFHTDTQYF. Written as DNA, the CDR3 is TGTGCCAGCAGCTCGCGGTTCCACACAGATACGCAGTATTTT.

This clone was detected only once. CDR3 nucleotide sequence: TGCGCCAGCAGCTCGGGCCCTGGGACAGGGGGCGCATTGTCGAGGAAACTGTTTTTT. Protein product: CASSSGPGTGGALSRKLFF. The rearrangement uses TRBV5-1 and TRBJ1-4, with 12 bases aligning to TRBD1. Losses at the gene ends were 3 bases for V and 11 bases for J; bases not matched to a gene: 20. The CDR3 is 19 amino acids. Germline V gene lookup returns CDR1 SGHRS and CDR2 YFSETQ.

This chain connects TRBV7-6 to TRBJ2-1; D not certain. Germline V lookup: CDR1 SGHVS, CDR2 FNYEAQ. The CDR3 has 12 residues. Trimming took 5 bases from V and 8 from J, leaving 10 bases between them. CDR3 in amino acids: CASSPTRDEQFF. CDR3 nucleotides: TGTGCCAGCAGCCCGACCCGGGATGAGCAGTTCTTC. The full variable domain, rest sourced from reference TRBV7-6 and TRBJ2-1, is GAGVSQSPRYKVTKRGQDVALRCDPISGHVSLYWYRQALGQGPEFLTYFNYEAQQDKSGLPNDRFSAERPEGSISTLTIQRTEQRDSAMYRCASSPTRDEQFFGPGTRLTVL.

The chain joins TRBV4-3 to TRBJ2-3; D ambiguous. This CDR3 comprises 15 residues. The V and J ends lost 0 bases and 4 bases respectively, with 11 bases between them. The germline V gene has CDR1 LGHNA and CDR2 YSLEER. The CDR3 sequence: CASSQDASSADTQYF. In DNA, the CDR3 is TGCGCCAGCAGCCAAGATGCGTCATCGGCAGATACGCAGTATTTT.

The CDR3 DNA is TGTGCCAGTGGACCCGGGACAACCGCTTATGGCTACACCTTC. This encodes CASGPGTTAYGYTF. This rearrangement joins TRBV5-6 to TRBJ1-2; maybe TRBD1 (6 bases). The germline V and J ends were trimmed by 8 bases and 5 bases, with 19 bases remaining between them. Germline-derived CDR1 and CDR2 are SGHDT and YYEEEE. The CDR3 spans 14 residues. Drawing the rest from reference TRBV5-6 and TRBJ1-2, the complete variable domain is DAGVTQSPTHLIKTRGQQVTLRCSPKSGHDTVSWYQQALGQGPQFIFQYYEEEERQRGNFPDRFSGHQFPNYSSELNVNALLLGDSALYLCASGPGTTAYGYTFGSGTRLTVV.

The V and J genes are TRBV6-5 and TRBJ2-6, with D possibly matching TRBD2 (6 bases). Per the germline V gene, CDR1 is MNHEY and CDR2 is SVGAGI. The ends were cut back, 3 bases at V and 4 bases at J, with 10 bases in the middle. The CDR3 totals 15 residues. The CDR3: CASSYRGFGANVLTF. The CDR3 nucleotides are TGTGCCAGCAGTTATCGGGGGTTCGGGGCCAACGTCCTGACTTTC.

This clone has only one observation. The J gene is TRBJ2-1, the V gene TRBV5-1, with D possibly being TRBD2 (5 bases). Per the germline V gene, CDR1 is SGHRS and CDR2 is YFSETQ. The CDR3 loop spans 15 amino acids. Trimming removed 8 bases from V and 0 bases from J, with 15 bases in between. CDR3 sequence reads: CARESWESSYNEQFF. The CDR3 coding sequence is TGCGCCAGGGAGAGCTGGGAGAGCTCCTACAATGAGCAGTTCTTC.

The chain has TRBV7-9 and TRBJ2-7, with D tentatively TRBD2 (5 bases). The CDR3 totals 14 residues. Germline CDR1 is SEHNR and CDR2 is FQNEAQ (reference sequence). V lost 5 bases, J lost 2 bases, and 13 bases lay in between. The CDR3 region is CASSLRGITYEQYF. CDR3 coding DNA: TGTGCCAGCAGCCTCCGGGGTATTACCTACGAGCAGTACTTC.

The chain is built from TRBV5-1 and TRBJ2-7; 8 bases map to TRBD1. This CDR3 is 14 amino acids long. Per germline, CDR1 SGHRS and CDR2 YFSETQ. J was trimmed by 6 bases and V by 3 bases; bases with no gene match: 8. CDR3 in amino acids: CASSWGQGAVEQYF. The CDR3 DNA reads as TGCGCCAGCAGCTGGGGGCAGGGGGCGGTCGAGCAGTACTTC.